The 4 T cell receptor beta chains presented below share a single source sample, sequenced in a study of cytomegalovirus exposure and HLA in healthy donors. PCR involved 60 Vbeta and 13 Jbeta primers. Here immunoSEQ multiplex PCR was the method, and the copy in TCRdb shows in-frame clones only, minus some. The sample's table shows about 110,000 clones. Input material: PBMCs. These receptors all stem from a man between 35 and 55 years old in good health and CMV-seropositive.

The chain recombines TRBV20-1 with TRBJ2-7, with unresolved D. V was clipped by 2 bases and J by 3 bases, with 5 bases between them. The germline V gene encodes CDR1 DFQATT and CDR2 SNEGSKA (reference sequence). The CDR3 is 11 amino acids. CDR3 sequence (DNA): TGCAGTGCTAGAAATAGCTACGAGCAGTACTTC. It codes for CSARNSYEQYF.

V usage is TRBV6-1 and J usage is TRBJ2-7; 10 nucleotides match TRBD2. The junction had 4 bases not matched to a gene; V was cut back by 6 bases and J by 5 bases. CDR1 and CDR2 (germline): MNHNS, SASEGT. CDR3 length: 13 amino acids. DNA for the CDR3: TGTGCCAGCAGACTAGCGGGAATCCACGAGCAGTACTTC. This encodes CASRLAGIHEQYF.

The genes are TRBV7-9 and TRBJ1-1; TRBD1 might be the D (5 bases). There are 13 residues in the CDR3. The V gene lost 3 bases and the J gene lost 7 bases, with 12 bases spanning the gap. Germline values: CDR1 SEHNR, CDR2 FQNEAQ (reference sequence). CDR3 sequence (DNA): TGTGCCAGCAGCTTCGGGGGGAATAATGAAGCTTTCTTT. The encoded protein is CASSFGGNNEAFF.

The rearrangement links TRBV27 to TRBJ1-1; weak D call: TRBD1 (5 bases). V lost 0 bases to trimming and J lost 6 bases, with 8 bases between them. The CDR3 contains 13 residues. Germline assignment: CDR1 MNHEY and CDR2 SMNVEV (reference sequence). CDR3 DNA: TGTGCCAGCAGTTTATCAGGGGTACCTGAAGCTTTCTTT. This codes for CASSLSGVPEAFF.